This TCR beta chain was retrieved from a study of blood T cell repertoires in COVID-19. Looking at the study overall: Samples came from the United States, Italy and Spain, spanning acute and convalescent COVID-19. Sources were T cells, B-cell-depleted T cells, or PBMCs; the material itself was cDNA or gDNA.

In the authors' workflow: From reference gene primer amplification, estimates of nucleated cell counts were derived. Profiling relied on immunoSEQ multiplex PCR, and the TCRdb table lists in-frame clones only, not all of them. That table supplies the V and J calls and clone size; D and trimming were determined from the DNA. This table holds 87,000 or so clones, around 90% found once. V was clipped by 1 base and J by 2 bases; unmatched bases: 4. This CDR3 has 15 amino acids. CDR1 MGHRA and CDR2 YSYEKL come from the germline V gene. The specimen was peripheral blood. The TCR comes from a man in his forties with acute or convalescent COVID-19. The chain recombines TRBV4-1 with TRBJ1-2; 7 nucleotides align to TRBD1. The CDR3 sequence is CASSQVTGENYGYTF. Written as DNA, the CDR3 is TGCGCCAGCAGCCAAGTTACAGGGGAGAACTATGGCTACACCTTC.